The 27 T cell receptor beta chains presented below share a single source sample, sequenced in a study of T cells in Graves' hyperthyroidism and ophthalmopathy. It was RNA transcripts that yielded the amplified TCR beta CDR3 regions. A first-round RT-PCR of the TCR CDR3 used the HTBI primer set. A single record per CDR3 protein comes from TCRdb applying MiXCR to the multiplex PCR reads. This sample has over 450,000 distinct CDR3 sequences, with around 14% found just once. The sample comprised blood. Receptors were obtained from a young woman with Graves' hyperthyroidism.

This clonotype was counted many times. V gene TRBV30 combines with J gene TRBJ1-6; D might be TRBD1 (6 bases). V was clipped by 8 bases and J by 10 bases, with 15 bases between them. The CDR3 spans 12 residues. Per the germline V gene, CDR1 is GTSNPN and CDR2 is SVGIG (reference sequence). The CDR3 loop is CAVRGLQSPLHF. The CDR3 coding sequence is TGTGCCGTCAGGGGTCTGCAGTCACCCCTCCACTTT.

The CDR3 bases are TGTGCCAGCAGCCAAGGGGTACAGGCGGGCACCGGGGAGCTGTTTTTT. It is translated as CASSQGVQAGTGELFF. The chain recombines TRBV3-1 with TRBJ2-2, with D perhaps matching TRBD1 or TRBD2 (5 bases each). The CDR3 spans 16 residues. Trimming stripped 1 base from V and 4 bases from J, with 13 bases between. CDR1 is LGHDT and CDR2 is YNNKEL in the germline V gene (reference sequence).

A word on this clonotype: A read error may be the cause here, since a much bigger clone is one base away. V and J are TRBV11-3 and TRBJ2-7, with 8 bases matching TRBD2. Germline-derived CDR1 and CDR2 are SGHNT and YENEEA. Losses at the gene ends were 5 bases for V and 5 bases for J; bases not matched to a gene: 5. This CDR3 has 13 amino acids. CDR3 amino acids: CASSQSGSHEQYF. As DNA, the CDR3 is TGTGCCAGCAGCCAGAGCGGGAGCCACGAGCAGTACTTC.

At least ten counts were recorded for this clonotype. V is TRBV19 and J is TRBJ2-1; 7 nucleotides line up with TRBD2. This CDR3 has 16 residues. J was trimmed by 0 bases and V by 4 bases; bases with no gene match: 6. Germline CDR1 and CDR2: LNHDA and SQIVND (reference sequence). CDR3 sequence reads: CASSTSRDYSYNEQFF. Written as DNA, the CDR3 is TGTGCCAGTAGTACATCCAGGGACTACTCCTACAATGAGCAGTTCTTC.

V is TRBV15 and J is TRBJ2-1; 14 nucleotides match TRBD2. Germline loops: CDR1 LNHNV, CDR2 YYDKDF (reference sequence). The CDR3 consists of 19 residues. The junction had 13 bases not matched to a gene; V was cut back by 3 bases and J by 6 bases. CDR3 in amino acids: CATSSHRGTSGRLSNEQFF. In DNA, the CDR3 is TGTGCCACCAGCAGCCACAGGGGGACTAGCGGGAGACTAAGCAATGAGCAGTTCTTC.

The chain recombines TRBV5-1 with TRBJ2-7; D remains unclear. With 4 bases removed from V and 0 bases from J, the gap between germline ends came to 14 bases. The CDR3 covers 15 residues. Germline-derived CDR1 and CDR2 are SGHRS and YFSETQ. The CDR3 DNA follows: TGCGCCAGCAGCCCAGGACCCCAGAGCTCCTACGAGCAGTACTTC. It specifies CASSPGPQSSYEQYF.

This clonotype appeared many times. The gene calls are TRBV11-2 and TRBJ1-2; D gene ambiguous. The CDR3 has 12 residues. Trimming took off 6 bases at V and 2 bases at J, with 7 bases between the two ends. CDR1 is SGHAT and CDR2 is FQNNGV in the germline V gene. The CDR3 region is CASSSGNYGYTF. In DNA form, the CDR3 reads TGTGCCAGCAGTTCGGGCAACTATGGCTACACCTTC.

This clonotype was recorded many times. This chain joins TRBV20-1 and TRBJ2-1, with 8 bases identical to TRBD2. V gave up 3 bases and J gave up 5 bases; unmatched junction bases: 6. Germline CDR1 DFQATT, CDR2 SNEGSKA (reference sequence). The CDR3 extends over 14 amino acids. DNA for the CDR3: TGCAGTGCTAGCGGGAGGGCTCTCCACAATGAGCAGTTCTTC. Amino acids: CSASGRALHNEQFF.

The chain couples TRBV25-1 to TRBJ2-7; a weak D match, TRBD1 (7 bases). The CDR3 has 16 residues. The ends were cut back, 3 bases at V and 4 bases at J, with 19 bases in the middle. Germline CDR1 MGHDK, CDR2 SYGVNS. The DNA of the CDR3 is TGTGCCAGCAGTGAGCGGGACAGTACCTTAATGTACGAGCAGTACTTC. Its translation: CASSERDSTLMYEQYF.

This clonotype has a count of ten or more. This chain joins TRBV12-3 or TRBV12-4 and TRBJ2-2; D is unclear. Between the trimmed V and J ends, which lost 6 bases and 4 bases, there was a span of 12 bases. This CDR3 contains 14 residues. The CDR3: CASSNRLSTGELFF. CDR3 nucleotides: TGTGCCAGCAGCAACCGACTCTCCACCGGGGAGCTGTTTTTT.

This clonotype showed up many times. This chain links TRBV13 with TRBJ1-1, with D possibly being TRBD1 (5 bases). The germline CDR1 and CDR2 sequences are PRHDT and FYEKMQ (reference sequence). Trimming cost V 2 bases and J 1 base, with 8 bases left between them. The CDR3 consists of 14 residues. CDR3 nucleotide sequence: TGTGCCAGCAGCTTACCGACAGAGAACACTGAAGCTTTCTTT. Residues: CASSLPTENTEAFF.

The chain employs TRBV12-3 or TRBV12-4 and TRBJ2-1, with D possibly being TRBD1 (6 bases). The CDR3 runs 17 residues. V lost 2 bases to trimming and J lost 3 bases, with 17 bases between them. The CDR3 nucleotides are TGTGCCAGCAGTTTACAGCGACAGGAAAACCACTACAATGAGCAGTTCTTC. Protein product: CASSLQRQENHYNEQFF.

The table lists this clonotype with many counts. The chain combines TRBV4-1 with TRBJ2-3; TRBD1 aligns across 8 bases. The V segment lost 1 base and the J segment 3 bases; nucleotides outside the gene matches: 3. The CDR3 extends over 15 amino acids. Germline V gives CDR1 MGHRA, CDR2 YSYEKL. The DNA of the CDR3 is TGCGCCAGCAGCCAAGTTGACAGGGGAACAGATACGCAGTATTTT. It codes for CASSQVDRGTDTQYF.

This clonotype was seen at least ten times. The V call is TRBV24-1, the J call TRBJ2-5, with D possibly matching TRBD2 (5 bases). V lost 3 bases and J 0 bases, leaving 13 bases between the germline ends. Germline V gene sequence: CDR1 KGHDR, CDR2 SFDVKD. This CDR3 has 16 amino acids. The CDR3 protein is CATSDAPEGNQETQYF. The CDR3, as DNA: TGTGCCACCAGTGATGCCCCCGAGGGAAACCAAGAGACCCAGTACTTC.

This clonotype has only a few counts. DNA of the CDR3: TGCGCCAGCAGCCGAAACTTGAACACTGAAGCTTTCTTT. This sequence encodes CASSRNLNTEAFF. The V and J genes are TRBV5-1 and TRBJ1-1; no definite D call. Germline loops: CDR1 SGHRS, CDR2 YFSETQ. The germline V and J ends were trimmed by 4 bases and 0 bases, with 7 bases remaining between them. This CDR3 spans 13 amino acids.

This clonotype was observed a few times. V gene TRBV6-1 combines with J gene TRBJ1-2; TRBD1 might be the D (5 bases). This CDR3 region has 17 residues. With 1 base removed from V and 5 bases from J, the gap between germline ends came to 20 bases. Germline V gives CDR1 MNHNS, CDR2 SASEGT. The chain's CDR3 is CASSEDPGFLLSYGYTF. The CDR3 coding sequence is TGTGCCAGCAGTGAAGATCCAGGGTTTCTCCTTTCGTATGGCTACACCTTC.

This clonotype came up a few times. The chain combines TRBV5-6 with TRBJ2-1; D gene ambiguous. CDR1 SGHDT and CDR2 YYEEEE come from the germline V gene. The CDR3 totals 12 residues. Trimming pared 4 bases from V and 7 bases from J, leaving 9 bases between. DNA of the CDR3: TGTGCCAGCAGCCTACAGATGAATGAGCAGTTCTTC. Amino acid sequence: CASSLQMNEQFF.

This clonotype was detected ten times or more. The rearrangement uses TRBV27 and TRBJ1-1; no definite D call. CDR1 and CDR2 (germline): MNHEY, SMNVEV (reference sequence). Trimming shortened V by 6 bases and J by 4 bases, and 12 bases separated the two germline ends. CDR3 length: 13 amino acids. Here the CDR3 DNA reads TGTGCCAGCAGCCCCTATGTGGGCACTGAAGCTTTCTTT. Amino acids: CASSPYVGTEAFF.

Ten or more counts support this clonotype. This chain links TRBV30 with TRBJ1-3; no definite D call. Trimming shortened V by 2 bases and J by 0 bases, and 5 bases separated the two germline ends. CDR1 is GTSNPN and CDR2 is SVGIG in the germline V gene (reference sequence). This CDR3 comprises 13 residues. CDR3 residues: CAWSLSSGNTIYF. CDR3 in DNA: TGTGCCTGGAGTTTGTCCTCTGGAAACACCATATATTTT. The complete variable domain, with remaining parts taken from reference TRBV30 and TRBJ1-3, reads SQTIHQWPATLVQPVGSPLSLECTVEGTSNPNLYWYRQAAGRGLQLLFYSVGIGQISSEVPQNLSASRPQDRQFILSSKKLLLSDSGFYLCAWSLSSGNTIYFGEGSWLTVV.

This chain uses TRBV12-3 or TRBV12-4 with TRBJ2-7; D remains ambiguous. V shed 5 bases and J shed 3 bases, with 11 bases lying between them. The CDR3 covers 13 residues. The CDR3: CASSRSWGYEQYV. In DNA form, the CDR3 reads TGTGCCAGCAGTCGCTCCTGGGGCTACGAGCAGTACGTC.

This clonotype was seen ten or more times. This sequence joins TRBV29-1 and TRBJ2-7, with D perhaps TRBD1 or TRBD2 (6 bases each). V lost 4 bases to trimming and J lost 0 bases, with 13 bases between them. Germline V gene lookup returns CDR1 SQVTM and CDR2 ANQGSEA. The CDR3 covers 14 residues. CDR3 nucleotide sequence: TGCAGCGTTGGGAAACAGGGACTCTCCTACGAGCAGTACTTC. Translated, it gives CSVGKQGLSYEQYF.

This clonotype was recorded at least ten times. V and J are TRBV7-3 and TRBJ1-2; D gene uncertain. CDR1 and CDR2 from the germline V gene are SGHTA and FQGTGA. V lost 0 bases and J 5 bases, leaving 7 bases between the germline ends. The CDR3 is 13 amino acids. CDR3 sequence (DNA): TGTGCCAGCAGCTTAACGGGCGGTTATGGCTACACCTTC. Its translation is CASSLTGGYGYTF.

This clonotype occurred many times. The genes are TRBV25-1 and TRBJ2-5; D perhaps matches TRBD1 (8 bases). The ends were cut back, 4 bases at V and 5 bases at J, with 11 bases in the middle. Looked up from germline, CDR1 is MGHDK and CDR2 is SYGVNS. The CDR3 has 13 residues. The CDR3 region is CASSVQGGETQYF. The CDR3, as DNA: TGTGCCAGCAGTGTACAGGGGGGGGAGACCCAGTACTTC.

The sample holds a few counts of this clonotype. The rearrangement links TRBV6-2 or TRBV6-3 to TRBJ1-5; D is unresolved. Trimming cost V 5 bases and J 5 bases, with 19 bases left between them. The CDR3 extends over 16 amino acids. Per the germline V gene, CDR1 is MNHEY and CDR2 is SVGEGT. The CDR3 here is CASSRLGRSFDQPQHF. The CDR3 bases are TGTGCCAGCAGTCGACTCGGACGGAGCTTCGATCAGCCCCAGCATTTT.

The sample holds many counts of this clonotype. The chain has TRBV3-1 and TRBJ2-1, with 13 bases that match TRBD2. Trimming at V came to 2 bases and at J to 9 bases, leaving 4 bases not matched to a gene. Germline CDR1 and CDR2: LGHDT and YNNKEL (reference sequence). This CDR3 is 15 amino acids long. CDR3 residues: CASSQPTSGRIEQFF. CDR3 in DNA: TGTGCCAGCAGCCAACCGACTAGCGGGAGGATTGAGCAGTTCTTC.

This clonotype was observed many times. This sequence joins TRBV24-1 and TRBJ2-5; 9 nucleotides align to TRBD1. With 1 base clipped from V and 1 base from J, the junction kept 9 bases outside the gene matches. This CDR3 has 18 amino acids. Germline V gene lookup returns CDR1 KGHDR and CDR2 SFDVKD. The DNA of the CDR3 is TGTGCCACCAGTGATTTCCTTAGACAGGGGGTGATCCAAGAGACCCAGTACTTC. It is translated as CATSDFLRQGVIQETQYF.

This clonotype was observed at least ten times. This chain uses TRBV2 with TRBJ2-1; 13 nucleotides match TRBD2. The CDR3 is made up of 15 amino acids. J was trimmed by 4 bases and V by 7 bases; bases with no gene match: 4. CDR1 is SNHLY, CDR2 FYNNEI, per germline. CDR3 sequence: CASKGGLAGYNEQFF. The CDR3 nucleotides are TGTGCCAGCAAGGGGGGACTAGCGGGATACAATGAGCAGTTCTTC. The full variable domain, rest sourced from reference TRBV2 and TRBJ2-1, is EPEVTQTPSHQVTQMGQEVILRCVPISNHLYFYWYRQILGQKVEFLVSFYNNEISEKSEIFDDQFSVERPDGSNFTLKIRSTKLEDSAMYFCASKGGLAGYNEQFFGPGTRLTVL.